This TCR beta chain was documented in a study of T cell responses to AZD1222 COVID-19 vaccine. The CDR3 has 16 amino acids. V was cut by 5 bases and J by 0 bases, with 14 bases left in between. Germline V lookup: CDR1 LGHDT, CDR2 YNNKEL (reference sequence). Points from the study as a whole: Unmutated variant regions are reportedly targeted by nearly half of spike-specific TCRs. The study identified only six AZD1222 recipients as seropositive at baseline.

Assay used: immunoSEQ multiplex PCR; TCRdb lists only in-frame clones, some missing. Here the sample spans more than 150,000 clones, around 92% being singletons. Points on this clone: Its target is unknown.

The TCR originated in an adult in good health. The chain has TRBV3-1 (or the pseudogene TRBV3-2) and TRBJ1-3; no clear D. Specimen: peripheral blood, collected on day 0 of AZD1222 vaccination. This CDR3 is CASSSGWLDSGNTIYF. DNA for the CDR3: TGTGCCAGCAGCTCCGGGTGGCTGGACTCTGGAAACACCATATATTTT.